Following are 30 T cell receptor beta chains from one sample sequenced in a study of blood T cell repertoires in COVID-19. Some clones are missing from TCRdb's copy, which holds only in-frame ones; the method was immunoSEQ multiplex PCR. Of more than 150,000 clones in the sample, roughly 76% were seen once. Sequenced: peripheral blood. The receptors originated from an elderly woman with COVID-19, enrolled during active disease.

CDR3 nucleotide sequence: TGCGCCAGCAGCTTGTCGCTGGCGGGGGATACGCAGTATTTT. Its translation: CASSLSLAGDTQYF. The rearrangement joins TRBV5-1 to TRBJ2-3; D is possibly TRBD2 (6 bases). V gave up 1 base and J gave up 6 bases, with 12 bases separating them. The CDR3 totals 14 residues. The germline gives CDR1 SGHRS, CDR2 YFSETQ.

V gene TRBV5-3 combines with J gene TRBJ2-1; 7 bases fit TRBD2. TRBV5-3 is recorded as an ORF, its role being uncertain. The CDR3 extends over 15 amino acids. V was clipped by 1 base and J by 5 bases; unmatched bases: 6. CDR3 loop: CARSLILAADNEQFF. The DNA of the CDR3 is TGTGCCAGAAGCTTGATCCTAGCGGCTGACAATGAGCAGTTCTTC.

V gene TRBV30 combines with J gene TRBJ1-6; D perhaps matches TRBD1 (6 bases). Deletions cut 0 bases from V and 4 bases from J, with 16 bases between. CDR1 and CDR2 from the germline V gene are GTSNPN and SVGIG (reference sequence). CDR3 length: 17 residues. The CDR3 region has the DNA TGTGCCTGGAGTGTATTTCGGGGGGCAGGATATAATTCACCCCTCCACTTT. Encoded protein: CAWSVFRGAGYNSPLHF.

The gene calls are TRBV28 and TRBJ1-6, with a tentative D call TRBD1 (6 bases). V was pared by 10 bases and J by 4 bases, with 17 bases between. This CDR3 is 15 amino acids long. From germline, CDR1 is MDHEN and CDR2 SYDVKM. The CDR3 loop reads CATGQQGVYNSPLHF. CDR3 bases: TGTGCCACCGGACAGCAAGGTGTTTATAATTCACCCCTCCACTTT.

The chain carries TRBV28 and TRBJ2-7, with 9 positions matching TRBD1. The CDR3 spans 16 residues. Germline CDR1 reads MDHEN; CDR2 reads SYDVKM. J gave up 1 base and V 6 bases, and 10 bases lay outside the gene matches. CDR3 sequence reads: CASSRIFGTGSYEQYF. CDR3 nucleotides: TGTGCCAGCAGCAGAATATTCGGGACAGGGTCCTACGAGCAGTACTTC.

V usage is TRBV13 and J usage is TRBJ2-7, with 8 bases fitting TRBD2. V lost 5 bases, J lost 3 bases, and 6 bases stayed unmatched. This CDR3 comprises 14 residues. Per the germline V gene, CDR1 is PRHDT and CDR2 is FYEKMQ (reference sequence). In nucleotides, the CDR3 is TGTGCCAGCAGCCGATTCCTAGCGGGCTACGAGCAGTACTTC. Its protein product is CASSRFLAGYEQYF.

V and J are TRBV11-2 and TRBJ1-2; a weak D match, TRBD1 (6 bases). Germline V gives CDR1 SGHAT, CDR2 FQNNGV. Trimming left V 5 bases short and J 4 bases short, with 11 bases between. The CDR3 totals 13 residues. The CDR3 bases are TGTGCCAGCAGCCCCCTACAGGGCTATGGCTACACCTTC. Translating gives CASSPLQGYGYTF. The variable domain in full, completed from reference TRBV11-2 and TRBJ1-2, reads EAGVAQSPRYKIIEKRQSVAFWCNPISGHATLYWYQQILGQGPKLLIQFQNNGVVDDSQLPKDRFSAERLKGVDSTLKIQPAKLEDSAVYLCASSPLQGYGYTFGSGTRLTVV.

The V and J genes are TRBV27 and TRBJ1-2, with TRBD1 identical over 8 bases. The CDR3 covers 15 residues. Per the germline V gene, CDR1 is MNHEY and CDR2 is SMNVEV (reference sequence). The junction had 9 bases not matched to a gene; V was cut back by 5 bases and J by 4 bases. CDR3 residues: CASSDGQGWAYGYTF. CDR3 nucleotides: TGTGCCAGCAGTGACGGACAGGGATGGGCCTATGGCTACACCTTC.

The chain couples TRBV6-5 to TRBJ2-2; D unclear. The CDR3 has 14 residues. The germline V and J ends were trimmed by 5 bases and 6 bases, with 13 bases remaining between them. Per the germline V gene, CDR1 is MNHEY and CDR2 is SVGAGI. CDR3 sequence reads: CASSPLSVAGELFF. Here the CDR3 DNA reads TGTGCCAGCAGTCCGCTCTCGGTCGCCGGGGAGCTGTTTTTT.

The V gene is TRBV10-3, the J gene TRBJ1-1; 9 bases line up with TRBD1. Germline CDR1 and CDR2: ENHRY and SYGVKD. The CDR3 consists of 13 residues. V lost 6 bases, J lost 1 base, and 0 bases stayed unmatched. CDR3 DNA sequence: TGTGCCATCAGGGGACAGGGGAACACTGAAGCTTTCTTT. This sequence encodes CAIRGQGNTEAFF.

This rearrangement joins TRBV7-9 to TRBJ1-2; possible D gene TRBD1, 6 bases. Trimming stripped 5 bases from V and 8 bases from J, with 18 bases between. The CDR3 is made up of 14 amino acids. CDR1 and CDR2 from the germline V gene are SEHNR and FQNEAQ (reference sequence). CDR3 sequence: CASSRQASLGGYTF. The CDR3 DNA reads TGTGCCAGCAGCCGACAGGCCTCCCTGGGGGGCTACACCTTC.

V usage is TRBV7-9 and J usage is TRBJ2-1; 7 bases are shared with TRBD2. Germline values: CDR1 SEHNR, CDR2 FQNEAQ (reference sequence). The CDR3 contains 17 residues. V shed 2 bases and J 4 bases; nucleotides not matched to a gene: 11. The DNA of the CDR3 is TGTGCCAGCAGCTTATACCCAAAGGCTAGCGGTTACAATGAGCAGTTCTTC. Translating gives CASSLYPKASGYNEQFF.

V is TRBV7-9 and J is TRBJ1-2; tentatively, D is TRBD1 (6 bases). The CDR3 is 14 amino acids. Germline V lookup: CDR1 SEHNR, CDR2 FQNEAQ (reference sequence). V was clipped by 5 bases and J by 4 bases, with 14 bases between them. In DNA, the CDR3 is TGTGCCAGCAGCCCCGCGGGGGCTGCCTATGGCTACACCTTC. Protein sequence: CASSPAGAAYGYTF. Using reference TRBV7-9 and TRBJ1-2 for the parts outside the CDR3, the full variable domain is DTGVSQNPRHKITKRGQNVTFRCDPISEHNRLYWYRQTLGQGPEFLTYFQNEAQLEKSRLLSDRFSAERPKGSFSTLEIQRTEQGDSAMYLCASSPAGAAYGYTFGSGTRLTVV.

V gene TRBV28 combines with J gene TRBJ2-7, with 13 bases that match TRBD2. CDR3 size: 17 residues. V trimming: 4 bases; J trimming: 1 base; junction bases outside the gene matches: 7. The germline gives CDR1 MDHEN, CDR2 SYDVKM. CDR3 sequence reads: CASSSYGLAGASYEQYF. The CDR3 nucleotides read TGTGCCAGCAGTTCCTATGGACTAGCGGGGGCTTCCTACGAGCAGTACTTC.

The chain links TRBV28 to TRBJ2-2; D remains unclear. The CDR3 consists of 15 residues. The germline V and J ends were trimmed by 3 bases and 1 base, with 9 bases remaining between them. Looked up from germline, CDR1 is MDHEN and CDR2 is SYDVKM. The CDR3 region is CASSFLNLNTGELFF. The CDR3 DNA sequence: TGTGCCAGCAGTTTTCTTAACTTGAACACCGGGGAGCTGTTTTTT.

Here the CDR3 DNA reads TGTGCCAGCAGTGGACAGGGGCCCCTCTACACCTTC. It codes for CASSGQGPLYTF. This sequence joins TRBV5-6 and TRBJ1-2; TRBD1 aligns across 9 bases. This CDR3 has 12 residues. The V and J ends lost 5 bases and 10 bases, in that order; junction bases with no gene match: 6. CDR1 is SGHDT, CDR2 YYEEEE, per germline.

This rearrangement joins TRBV7-9 to TRBJ2-1; TRBD2 agrees at 7 bases. In germline, CDR1 is SEHNR, CDR2 FQNEAQ (reference sequence). J lost 0 bases, V lost 6 bases, and 5 bases had no gene match. This CDR3 is built from 15 residues. The CDR3 DNA is TGTGCCAGCAGAGACCCTAGCGGCTCCTACAATGAGCAGTTCTTC. Encoded protein: CASRDPSGSYNEQFF.

V is TRBV5-1 and J is TRBJ2-5; TRBD2 matches 11 bases. There are 17 residues in the CDR3. V was pared by 0 bases and J by 1 base, with 5 bases of the junction left unmatched. CDR1 is SGHRS, CDR2 YFSETQ, per germline. CDR3 DNA: TGCGCCAGCAGCTTGGCTCCACTAGCGGGAGCCCAAGAGACCCAGTACTTC. Protein: CASSLAPLAGAQETQYF.

The genes are TRBV28 and TRBJ2-1, with 7 bases matching TRBD1. The CDR3 spans 14 residues. Germline trimming cut 6 bases from V and 7 bases from J; bases unmatched to any gene: 9. CDR1 and CDR2 (germline): MDHEN, SYDVKM. The CDR3 region has the DNA TGTGCCAGCAGGGAACAGGGGTTGTGGAATGAGCAGTTCTTC. This sequence encodes CASREQGLWNEQFF.

This chain connects TRBV12-3 or TRBV12-4 to TRBJ1-2, with D uncertain. This CDR3 region has 12 residues. Trimming pared 7 bases from V and 8 bases from J, leaving 14 bases between. CDR3 in DNA: TGTGCCAGCATCGCGCCAGGTCAGGGCTACACCTTC. Translating gives CASIAPGQGYTF.

The rearrangement links TRBV5-1 to TRBJ2-5, with TRBD1 identical over 12 bases. The trim removed 3 bases at V and 4 bases at J, leaving 7 bases unmatched. There are 16 residues in the CDR3. Germline CDR1 is SGHRS and CDR2 is YFSETQ. The CDR3 is CASSWGQGASGETQYF. DNA of the CDR3: TGCGCCAGCAGCTGGGGACAGGGGGCGTCGGGAGAGACCCAGTACTTC.

The chain links TRBV7-9 to TRBJ2-7; 9 bases are a match to TRBD1. CDR3 size: 16 residues. Germline CDR1 reads SEHNR; CDR2 reads FQNEAQ (reference sequence). The trim removed 4 bases at V and 5 bases at J, leaving 12 bases unmatched. The CDR3 loop reads CASSSSPGTGLHEQYF. The CDR3 region has the DNA TGTGCCAGCAGCTCTAGTCCCGGGACAGGGTTACACGAGCAGTACTTC.

The chain couples TRBV7-3 to TRBJ2-7; D might be TRBD2 (7 bases). CDR1 SGHTA and CDR2 FQGTGA come from the germline V gene. This CDR3 is built from 15 residues. V was clipped by 1 base and J by 5 bases, with 15 bases between them. The CDR3: CASSLNAGEGHEQYF. As DNA, the CDR3 is TGTGCCAGCAGCTTAAACGCAGGGGAGGGCCACGAGCAGTACTTC. Filled out from reference TRBV7-3 and TRBJ2-7, the complete variable domain reads GAGVSQTPSNKVTEKGKYVELRCDPISGHTALYWYRQSLGQGPEFLIYFQGTGAADDSGLPNDRFFAVRPEGSVSTLKIQRTERGDSAVYLCASSLNAGEGHEQYFGPGTRLTVT.

This clone has only a few counts. The chain combines TRBV25-1 with TRBJ1-1; a weak D match, TRBD1 (6 bases). V gave up 3 bases and J gave up 1 base, with 12 bases separating them. CDR1 and CDR2 (germline): MGHDK, SYGVNS. The CDR3 runs 15 residues. CDR3 sequence: CASSDRGRGNTEAFF. For the CDR3, the DNA is TGTGCCAGCAGTGATAGGGGGAGGGGGAACACTGAAGCTTTCTTT.

The CDR3, as DNA: TGTGCCAGCAGTTTAGGACTAGCGGGAGCCGGCTACGAGCAGTACTTC. Translating gives CASSLGLAGAGYEQYF. The chain uses TRBV27 and TRBJ2-7; TRBD2 agrees at 13 bases. J was trimmed by 3 bases and V by 2 bases; bases with no gene match: 4. The germline gives CDR1 MNHEY, CDR2 SMNVEV (reference sequence). The CDR3 loop spans 16 amino acids.

The gene calls are TRBV7-3 and TRBJ1-2; TRBD1 is a possible D gene (6 bases). CDR1 is SGHTA, CDR2 FQGTGA, per germline. Trimming took off 5 bases at V and 7 bases at J, with 17 bases between the two ends. The CDR3 length is 14 residues. The chain's CDR3 is CASSRVHRVPGYTF. The CDR3 nucleotides read TGTGCCAGCAGCCGGGTCCACAGGGTTCCTGGCTACACCTTC.

V and J are TRBV11-2 and TRBJ2-7; 7 nucleotides match TRBD1. V lost 2 bases, J lost 3 bases, and 1 base stayed unmatched. The CDR3 is 13 residues long. Germline assignment: CDR1 SGHAT and CDR2 FQNNGV. The CDR3 is CASSLNRGYEQYF. For the CDR3, the DNA is TGTGCCAGCAGCTTAAACAGGGGCTACGAGCAGTACTTC.

The V call is TRBV3-1 (or the pseudogene TRBV3-2), the J call TRBJ2-7, with D unresolved. V was pared by 3 bases and J by 6 bases, with 15 bases between. This CDR3 spans 14 amino acids. The germline V gene has CDR1 LGHDT and CDR2 YNNKEL (reference sequence). CDR3 in amino acids: CASSHSTTGVEQYF. The CDR3 DNA sequence: TGTGCCAGCAGCCACTCCACCACGGGTGTCGAGCAGTACTTC.

This clone appeared a single time. This sequence joins TRBV18 and TRBJ2-7, with 7 bases lining up with TRBD1. The V and J ends lost 10 bases and 0 bases, in that order; junction bases with no gene match: 12. The CDR3 has 15 residues. Germline V gene lookup returns CDR1 KGHSH and CDR2 LQKENI. DNA for the CDR3: TGTGCCACAACAGGGGCCTCAATCAACTCCTACGAGCAGTACTTC. This gives the protein CATTGASINSYEQYF.

The CDR3 here is CATSFKTGSYEQYF. CDR3 DNA: TGTGCCACCAGCTTCAAGACAGGGTCCTACGAGCAGTACTTC. This sequence joins TRBV15 and TRBJ2-7, with 7 nucleotides matching TRBD1. This CDR3 spans 14 amino acids. V trimming: 5 bases; J trimming: 1 base; junction bases outside the gene matches: 5. The V gene's germline CDR1 is LNHNV and CDR2 YYDKDF (reference sequence).